Detailed here is one TCR beta chain. The data were taken from a study of blood T cell repertoires in COVID-19. The wider study: The origin of the acute and convalescent COVID-19 samples was the United States, Italy and Spain.

The table came from immunoSEQ multiplex PCR; TCRdb's copy has only in-frame clones and leaves some out. The sample yields about 480,000 clones, roughly nine tenths seen once. The trim removed 4 bases at V and 12 bases at J, leaving 7 bases unmatched. The germline CDR1 and CDR2 sequences are LGHDT and YNNKEL (reference sequence). The CDR3 is made up of 13 amino acids. Recovery meant two consecutive negative NP/OP PCR tests, professional clearance, or resolved symptoms. Material for sequencing was PBMCs or T cells enriched from blood (not recorded which). This sequence was found in a woman aged 55-69 years who had recovered from COVID-19. V usage is TRBV3-1 (or the pseudogene TRBV3-2) and J usage is TRBJ1-4, with 8 bases fitting TRBD1. The CDR3 spells CASSRQGAPELFF. CDR3 coding DNA: TGTGCCAGCAGCCGCCAGGGGGCGCCGGAACTGTTTTTT.